One sample yielded the 26 T cell receptor beta chains listed below, sequenced in a study of neurological immune-mediated disorders. TCRdb recomputed calls from the 5' RACE reads with MiXCR, one row per CDR3 protein. The sample has 35,000 to 40,000 distinct CDR3 sequences, approximately 2.4% seen once; the top ten hold less than 3%. Sequenced: PBMCs. The receptors shown here come from a man between 45 and 60 years old with multiple sclerosis.

This clonotype was recorded at least ten times. This chain joins TRBV3-1 and TRBJ2-3; the D is unclear. The CDR3 is 15 residues long. Trimming removed 0 bases at V and 2 bases at J, with 9 bases between. From germline, CDR1 is LGHDT and CDR2 YNNKEL (reference sequence). The chain's CDR3 is CASSQDHAATDTQYF. In DNA, the CDR3 is TGTGCCAGCAGCCAAGATCACGCGGCCACAGATACGCAGTATTTT.

The table lists this clonotype with many counts. Germline and junction disagree at one end, which may indicate a read error. This chain links TRBV20-1 with TRBJ1-5; D not resolved. The CDR3 runs to 10 residues. CDR1 and CDR2 (germline): DFQATT, SNEGSKA (reference sequence). CDR3 in DNA: TGCAGTGCCGGCCCCCAGCCCCAGAATTTT. The encoded protein is CSAGPQPQNF.

This clonotype showed up many times. V usage is TRBV7-2 and J usage is TRBJ2-5, with TRBD1 identical over 8 bases. This CDR3 is built from 16 residues. V lost 5 bases, J lost 2 bases, and 10 bases stayed unmatched. CDR1 is SGHTA, CDR2 FQGNSA, per germline. CDR3 in amino acids: CASSPDRVAGQETQYF. The CDR3 bases are TGTGCCAGCAGCCCGGACAGGGTGGCGGGGCAAGAGACCCAGTACTTC.

Only a few counts were recorded for this clonotype. This chain links TRBV7-2 with TRBJ1-6, with unresolved D. The CDR3 runs to 14 residues. Trimming cost V 2 bases and J 10 bases, with 12 bases left between them. The germline CDR1 and CDR2 sequences are SGHTA and FQGNSA. The CDR3 loop is CASSLSLESSPLHF. CDR3 nucleotides: TGTGCCAGCAGCTTAAGTCTAGAGAGCTCACCCCTCCACTTT. Based on the CDR3 plus reference TRBV7-2 and TRBJ1-6, the full variable domain is GAGVSQSPSNKVTEKGKDVELRCDPISGHTALYWYRQSLGQGLEFLIYFQGNSAPDKSGLPSDRFSAERTGGSVSTLTIQRTQQEDSAVYLCASSLSLESSPLHFGNGTRLTVT.

This clonotype appeared many times. This chain joins TRBV7-6 and TRBJ1-1; no definite D call. Germline V gene sequence: CDR1 SGHVS, CDR2 FNYEAQ. V was trimmed by 1 base and J by 2 bases, leaving 5 bases between them. The CDR3 contains 13 residues. The CDR3 region is CASSLGANTEAFF. CDR3 nucleotides: TGTGCCAGCAGCTTAGGAGCCAACACTGAAGCTTTCTTT.

This clonotype was seen repeatedly, ten times or more. CDR3 sequence reads: CASTPGQYARRYTF. CDR3 coding DNA: TGTGCCAGCACCCCGGGACAGTACGCCCGTCGCTACACCTTC. V usage is TRBV7-2 and J usage is TRBJ1-2; TRBD1 matches at 7 bases. The V and J ends lost 7 bases and 9 bases, in that order; junction bases with no gene match: 14. This CDR3 spans 14 amino acids. From germline, CDR1 is SGHTA and CDR2 FQGNSA.

With regard to this clonotype: A much larger clone differs by one base, so this may be a read error. CDR3 DNA sequence: TGTGCCAGCAATATCAACACTGAAGCTTTCTTT. Protein: CASNINTEAFF. The chain carries TRBV2 and TRBJ1-1; D remains ambiguous. The germline CDR1 and CDR2 sequences are SNHLY and FYNNEI. The CDR3 covers 11 residues. The ends were cut back, 7 bases at V and 2 bases at J, with 5 bases in the middle. The variable domain in full, with the rest retrieved from reference TRBV2 and TRBJ1-1, is EPEVTQTPSHQVTQMGQEVILRCVPISNHLYFYWYRQILGQKVEFLVSFYNNEISEKSEIFDDQFSVERPDGSNFTLKIRSTKLEDSAMYFCASNINTEAFFGQGTRLTVV.

This clonotype was found many times. The chain recombines TRBV2 with TRBJ1-1; 7 bases fit TRBD1. Germline V CDR1 and CDR2: SNHLY, FYNNEI. This CDR3 spans 14 amino acids. J gave up 3 bases and V 6 bases, and 7 bases lay outside the gene matches. The CDR3 loop reads CASRSQGRDTEAFF. CDR3 in DNA: TGTGCCAGCAGGTCACAGGGGCGGGACACTGAAGCTTTCTTT.

Many counts were recorded for this clonotype. This chain uses TRBV20-1 with TRBJ2-3, with D unclear. V dropped 5 bases and J dropped 0 bases, with 24 bases sitting between them. Germline values: CDR1 DFQATT, CDR2 SNEGSKA (reference sequence). The CDR3 length is 18 residues. The CDR3 nucleotides read TGCAGTGCTCCCCCATCGTCGTTGAGCAAAATTAGCACAGATACGCAGTATTTT. Its protein product is CSAPPSSLSKISTDTQYF.

This clonotype was seen ten or more times. This sequence joins TRBV6-4 and TRBJ1-2; perhaps TRBD1 as D (5 bases). The length of the CDR3 is 16 residues. Looked up from germline, CDR1 is MRHNA and CDR2 is SNTAGT. The V and J ends lost 3 bases and 6 bases respectively, with 20 bases between them. CDR3: CASSEIGGEDPDGYTF. The CDR3 coding sequence is TGTGCCAGCAGTGAAATTGGGGGGGAAGACCCCGATGGCTACACCTTC.

Ten or more counts support this clonotype. The chain combines TRBV28 with TRBJ1-1; no definite D call. Germline CDR1 reads MDHEN; CDR2 reads SYDVKM. V shed 2 bases and J shed 1 base, with 8 bases lying between them. The CDR3 contains 14 residues. The CDR3 nucleotides are TGTGCCAGCAGTTTACACAGTTCGAACACTGAAGCTTTCTTT. It encodes CASSLHSSNTEAFF.

This clonotype was observed at least ten times. J is TRBJ2-3 and V is TRBV20-1; 8 nucleotides match TRBD2. The ends lost 3 bases at V and 3 bases at J; junction bases unmatched: 5. This CDR3 spans 14 amino acids. CDR1 is DFQATT, CDR2 SNEGSKA, per germline (reference sequence). CDR3 nucleotides: TGCAGTGCTAGCAATCCTAGCGGGACAGATACGCAGTATTTT. Protein product: CSASNPSGTDTQYF.

This clonotype was seen many times. The chain is built from TRBV5-1 and TRBJ1-2; D is ambiguous. This CDR3 region has 12 residues. CDR1 and CDR2 from the germline V gene are SGHRS and YFSETQ. V was pared by 0 bases and J by 5 bases, with 5 bases between. CDR3 bases: TGCGCCAGCAGCTTGGACAGTTATGGCTACACCTTC. Translating it yields CASSLDSYGYTF.

There are a few counts of this clonotype. An end of the junction differs from the germline gene, which may be a read error. This sequence joins TRBV12-3 or TRBV12-4 and TRBJ1-5; no clear D. This CDR3 spans 11 amino acids. CDR3 protein: CASSLVQPQNF. In DNA form, the CDR3 reads TGTGCCAGCAGTTTAGTTCAGCCCCAGAATTTT.

This clonotype was observed once. The chain employs TRBV7-9 and TRBJ1-4, with no clear D. This CDR3 has 15 residues. Germline V CDR1 and CDR2: SEHNR, FQNEAQ (reference sequence). V was cut by 10 bases and J by 4 bases, with 19 bases left in between. CDR3 sequence reads: CAIISFLGFNEKLFF. CDR3 DNA sequence: TGTGCCATCATCTCGTTCTTGGGGTTTAATGAAAAACTGTTTTTT.

Details on this clonotype: One end of the junction does not line up with germline, which may come from a read error. V usage is TRBV3-1 and J usage is TRBJ1-5; the D gene is possibly TRBD1 (6 bases). The V gene's germline CDR1 is LGHDT and CDR2 YNNKEL (reference sequence). The CDR3 is 14 residues long. The DNA for the CDR3 is TGTGCCAGCAGCCCAGGACAGAGCAATCAGCCCCAGAATTTT. Its protein is CASSPGQSNQPQNF.

This clonotype has a count of ten or more. The chain carries TRBV7-9 and TRBJ2-7; 7 positions agree with TRBD1. Germline V gives CDR1 SEHNR, CDR2 FQNEAQ (reference sequence). V lost 2 bases to trimming and J lost 3 bases; unmatched junction nucleotides: 4. The CDR3 is made up of 14 amino acids. The CDR3 nucleotides read TGTGCCAGCAGCTTAAGGGACAGTCACTACGAGCAGTACTTC. This translates into CASSLRDSHYEQYF.

This clonotype came up many times. The chain couples TRBV5-1 to TRBJ2-2; the D call may be TRBD1 or TRBD2 (5 bases each). Per germline, CDR1 SGHRS and CDR2 YFSETQ. V was pared by 9 bases and J by 0 bases, with 15 bases between. The CDR3 is 15 amino acids. CDR3 region: CATRIGAANTGELFF. The CDR3 DNA sequence: TGCGCCACCCGAATCGGGGCAGCGAACACCGGGGAGCTGTTTTTT.

On this clonotype itself: Germline is not matched at one junction end, which may reflect a read error. CDR3: CASSPPTDMQYF. CDR3 nucleotide sequence: TGTGCCAGCTCACCCCCCACGGATATGCAGTATTTT. This chain links TRBV18 with TRBJ2-3; no definite D call. The CDR3 loop spans 12 amino acids. Germline values: CDR1 KGHSH, CDR2 LQKENI.

This clonotype was counted at least ten times. J is TRBJ1-6 and V is TRBV16; D is perhaps TRBD1 (5 bases). Deletions cut 5 bases from V and 8 bases from J, with 7 bases between. Germline V gene sequence: CDR1 KGHSY, CDR2 FQNENV. This CDR3 contains 12 residues. CDR3 loop: CASSWGDSPLHF. Here the CDR3 DNA reads TGTGCCAGCAGCTGGGGGGATTCACCCCTCCACTTT.

This clonotype was seen at least ten times. This chain uses TRBV24-1 with TRBJ2-1, with D perhaps being TRBD1 or TRBD2 (5 bases each). Germline V lookup: CDR1 KGHDR, CDR2 SFDVKD. This CDR3 contains 12 residues. Trimming left V 1 base short and J 15 bases short, with 12 bases between. CDR3 nucleotide sequence: TGTGCCACCAGTGATTTCGGGACCACGATGTTCTTC. Its translation is CATSDFGTTMFF.

This clonotype was detected only a few times. The chain has TRBV11-2 and TRBJ2-2, with D perhaps TRBD2 (6 bases). V was clipped by 0 bases and J by 6 bases, with 17 bases between them. The CDR3 length is 17 residues. Per germline, CDR1 SGHAT and CDR2 FQNNGV. CDR3 sequence (DNA): TGTGCCAGCAGCTTAGATCAGCATGGACTATTGGCCGGGGAGCTGTTTTTT. It is translated as CASSLDQHGLLAGELFF.

This clonotype was seen repeatedly, ten times or more. The chain has TRBV5-5 and TRBJ2-5; possibly TRBD1 for D (5 bases). Germline V lookup: CDR1 SGHKS, CDR2 YYEKEE (reference sequence). The CDR3 contains 15 residues. Trimming took off 2 bases at V and 0 bases at J, with 11 bases between the two ends. The CDR3 region has the DNA TGTGCCAGCAGCTTCGCAGGGCAGTACCAAGAGACCCAGTACTTC. It encodes CASSFAGQYQETQYF.

This clonotype was detected ten times or more. V usage is TRBV29-1 and J usage is TRBJ2-7, with TRBD1 matching 9 bases. V lost 7 bases and J lost 7; bases outside the gene matches: 5. Germline assignment: CDR1 SQVTM and CDR2 ANQGSEA. The CDR3 spans 11 residues. DNA of the CDR3: TGCAGCGAGTCGACAGGGGGGGAGCAGTACTTC. Residues: CSESTGGEQYF.

The table lists this clonotype with many counts. This chain uses TRBV20-1 with TRBJ2-5; the match to TRBD2 covers 10 bases. Germline V gives CDR1 DFQATT, CDR2 SNEGSKA (reference sequence). This CDR3 spans 13 amino acids. The trim removed 6 bases at V and 7 bases at J, leaving 8 bases unmatched. The CDR3 sequence is CSASGTSEGTQYF. CDR3 nucleotide sequence: TGCAGTGCCAGTGGGACTAGCGAGGGGACCCAGTACTTC.

This clonotype was observed many times. This chain joins TRBV3-1 and TRBJ1-1, with D unclear. CDR3 length: 12 residues. With 6 bases removed from V and 5 bases from J, the gap between germline ends came to 10 bases. Germline V gene data show CDR1 as LGHDT and CDR2 as YNNKEL (reference sequence). The DNA of the CDR3 is TGTGCCAGCAGTACTGGATGGACTGAAGCTTTCTTT. Its translation is CASSTGWTEAFF.